These 25 T cell receptor beta chains were all obtained from the same sample, sequenced in a study of shared clonotypes between healthy human individuals. In the naive CD8 group, cells lacked CD45RO and were positively selected for CCR7, so terminally differentiated effector memory CD45RA+ cells were left out. The assay was immunoSEQ multiplex PCR, and TCRdb's table has in-frame clones only and misses some. Altogether some 800,000 clones are present, 80% to 95% being singletons, with the ten largest covering under 30%. Sample: naive CD8+ T cells sorted from blood. The receptor set was obtained from a man aged 25-40 years in good health.

This clone was seen a few times. The CDR3 spells CASSDRADGYTF. The CDR3, as DNA: TGTGCCAGCAGCGATAGAGCGGATGGCTACACCTTC. The V and J genes are TRBV9 and TRBJ1-2, with D hard to call. The germline V gene has CDR1 SGDLS and CDR2 YYNGEE. The germline V and J ends were trimmed by 3 bases and 6 bases, with 9 bases remaining between them. The CDR3 loop spans 12 amino acids.

The chain couples TRBV6-1 to TRBJ2-2, with 8 bases identical to TRBD1. The CDR3 has 17 amino acids. Germline V gives CDR1 MNHNS, CDR2 SASEGT. V gave up 1 base and J gave up 4 bases; unmatched junction bases: 8. The CDR3 DNA sequence: TGTGCCAGCAGTGAAGGTGGTTGGGACAGGACCACCGGGGAGCTGTTTTTT. Its protein product is CASSEGGWDRTTGELFF.

This clone was detected only once. The chain has TRBV11-3 and TRBJ2-3, with D unresolved. Germline V CDR1 and CDR2: SGHNT, YENEEA. The CDR3 has 11 amino acids. V lost 4 bases and J lost 4, with 3 bases in between. CDR3 sequence reads: CASSSSDTQYF. The CDR3, as DNA: TGTGCCAGCAGCTCATCAGATACGCAGTATTTT.

This chain joins TRBV4-1 and TRBJ2-1, with 9 bases identical to TRBD2. This CDR3 has 16 amino acids. Germline loops: CDR1 MGHRA, CDR2 YSYEKL. The trim removed 6 bases at V and 8 bases at J, leaving 14 bases unmatched. The CDR3: CASSQTRSGSQHEQFF. The DNA of the CDR3 is TGCGCCAGCAGTCAGACGCGTAGCGGGAGTCAACATGAGCAGTTCTTC.

CDR3 protein: CAGAGGRAPYYNEQFF. In DNA, the CDR3 is TGTGCGGGGGCTGGGGGGAGGGCCCCCTACTACAATGAGCAGTTCTTC. V gene TRBV28 combines with J gene TRBJ2-1, with D tentatively TRBD2 (7 bases). The V gene's germline CDR1 is MDHEN and CDR2 SYDVKM. This CDR3 has 16 amino acids.

Here the CDR3 reads CASSPEKGQPSYEQYF. CDR3 nucleotides: TGTGCCAGCAGCCCGGAGAAAGGGCAACCCTCCTACGAGCAGTACTTC. This chain links TRBV9 with TRBJ2-7; D gene ambiguous. The CDR3 totals 16 residues. Per germline, CDR1 SGDLS and CDR2 YYNGEE. V was pared by 4 bases and J by 0 bases, with 17 bases between.

The rearrangement links TRBV28 to TRBJ2-7; 9 positions match TRBD2. This CDR3 has 16 residues. V shed 6 bases, J shed 2 bases, and the junction held 11 bases outside the gene matches. Germline V lookup: CDR1 MDHEN, CDR2 SYDVKM. Here the CDR3 DNA reads TGTGCCAGCAGCCGGAAAGGACTAGCGATCGCCTACGAGCAGTACTTC. This sequence encodes CASSRKGLAIAYEQYF.

The V call is TRBV7-9, the J call TRBJ2-1, with 9 bases fitting TRBD2. The CDR3 has 16 residues. From germline, CDR1 is SEHNR and CDR2 FQNEAQ (reference sequence). Germline trimming cut 1 base from V and 5 bases from J; bases unmatched to any gene: 6. In nucleotides, the CDR3 is TGTGCCAGCAGCTTAGGGGCTAGCGGGGCCCACAATGAGCAGTTCTTC. Translated, it gives CASSLGASGAHNEQFF.

This clone was found once. The chain is built from TRBV5-6 and TRBJ2-1; D possibly matches TRBD1 or TRBD2 (5 bases each). The germline V and J ends were trimmed by 0 bases and 0 bases, with 10 bases remaining between them. CDR1 and CDR2 from the germline V gene are SGHDT and YYEEEE. CDR3 length: 16 residues. This CDR3 is CASSLGGPYSYNEQFF. The CDR3 DNA reads as TGTGCCAGCAGCTTGGGGGGACCTTACTCCTACAATGAGCAGTTCTTC.

The genes are TRBV5-6 and TRBJ1-1, with D possibly TRBD1 on 6 matching bases. CDR3 length: 16 residues. From germline, CDR1 is SGHDT and CDR2 YYEEEE. The V gene lost 3 bases and the J gene lost 8 bases, with 23 bases spanning the gap. DNA for the CDR3: TGTGCCAGCAGCTCCAGATCCTCGGGGGCGCGGTGGGAAGCTTTCTTT. It yields the protein CASSSRSSGARWEAFF.

The genes are TRBV5-1 and TRBJ2-1, with 8 bases that match TRBD2. V lost 0 bases to trimming and J lost 7 bases; unmatched junction nucleotides: 6. Germline CDR1 is SGHRS and CDR2 is YFSETQ. The CDR3 spans 15 residues. The CDR3 sequence is CASSLEAGVTNEQFF. CDR3 DNA: TGCGCCAGCAGCTTGGAAGCGGGAGTAACTAATGAGCAGTTCTTC.

The CDR3 DNA follows: TGTGCCAGCAGCTCCCTTTTTTATAGCAATCAGCCCCAGCATTTT. Translated, it gives CASSSLFYSNQPQHF. The J gene is TRBJ1-5, the V gene TRBV7-2; D ambiguous. The ends were cut back, 4 bases at V and 0 bases at J, with 10 bases in the middle. Germline V gene sequence: CDR1 SGHTA, CDR2 FQGNSA. CDR3 size: 15 residues.

In this sample, this clone turned up once. This chain uses TRBV11-2 with TRBJ2-7; D is unresolved. Germline V lookup: CDR1 SGHAT, CDR2 FQNNGV. CDR3 length: 11 amino acids. Trimming stripped 8 bases from V and 3 bases from J, with 8 bases between. The DNA of the CDR3 is TGTGCCAGCGAGCTCGGCTACGAGCAGTACTTC. It codes for CASELGYEQYF.

The CDR3 reads CASSQTRGWFEQYF. The CDR3 bases are TGTGCCAGCTCCCAAACCCGGGGTTGGTTTGAGCAGTACTTC. The chain couples TRBV18 to TRBJ2-7, with a possible D match to TRBD2 (5 bases). Looked up from germline, CDR1 is KGHSH and CDR2 is LQKENI. The CDR3 covers 14 residues. Trimming removed 6 bases from V and 7 bases from J, with 19 bases in between.

V gene TRBV7-9 combines with J gene TRBJ2-3; D gene ambiguous. The germline CDR1 and CDR2 sequences are SEHNR and FQNEAQ (reference sequence). The CDR3 spans 15 residues. V was shortened by 6 bases and J by 0 bases, with 13 bases between the two germline ends. CDR3 residues: CASSSIDFSTDTQYF. CDR3 in DNA: TGTGCCAGCAGTTCTATAGACTTCAGCACAGATACGCAGTATTTT.

The rearrangement uses TRBV7-6 and TRBJ2-1; D could derive from TRBD1 or TRBD2 (5 bases each). From germline, CDR1 is SGHVS and CDR2 FNYEAQ. CDR3 size: 17 residues. V was pared by 5 bases and J by 6 bases, with 23 bases between. Here the CDR3 reads CASSPWEQGLRGNEQFF. The CDR3 DNA follows: TGTGCCAGCAGCCCGTGGGAGCAGGGCCTGAGGGGCAATGAGCAGTTCTTC.

The chain joins TRBV27 to TRBJ2-5, with D possibly TRBD1 on 7 matching bases. This CDR3 region has 15 residues. V was pared by 0 bases and J by 5 bases, with 13 bases between. The germline CDR1 and CDR2 sequences are MNHEY and SMNVEV (reference sequence). CDR3 in amino acids: CASSLSQGGVETQYF. DNA for the CDR3: TGTGCCAGCAGTTTATCCCAGGGGGGCGTGGAGACCCAGTACTTC.

V gene TRBV5-1 combines with J gene TRBJ2-7; weak D call: TRBD2 (5 bases). The V end lost 3 bases, the J end lost 4 bases, and 11 bases lay between the germline ends. Germline CDR1 SGHRS, CDR2 YFSETQ. This CDR3 comprises 13 residues. CDR3 in DNA: TGCGCCAGCAGCTCCCCTCCGGGGTACGAGCAGTACTTC. Protein sequence: CASSSPPGYEQYF. Combining the CDR3 with reference TRBV5-1 and TRBJ2-7 gives the whole variable domain KAGVTQTPRYLIKTRGQQVTLSCSPISGHRSVSWYQQTPGQGLQFLFEYFSETQRNKGNFPGRFSGRQFSNSRSEMNVSTLELGDSALYLCASSSPPGYEQYFGPGTRLTVT.

This clone came up once. The chain employs TRBV5-8 and TRBJ2-1, with D possibly matching TRBD1 (5 bases). Deletions cut 3 bases from V and 6 bases from J, with 10 bases between. The CDR3 totals 13 residues. The V gene's germline CDR1 is SGHTS and CDR2 YDEGEE. The CDR3 DNA is TGTGCCAGCAGCTGGGTTCAGGGCAATGAGCAGTTCTTC. Amino acid sequence: CASSWVQGNEQFF.

V is TRBV7-6 and J is TRBJ1-3; D possibly corresponds to TRBD1 (5 bases). V was trimmed by 6 bases and J by 1 base, leaving 7 bases between them. The CDR3 is 13 residues long. Looked up from germline, CDR1 is SGHVS and CDR2 is FNYEAQ. CDR3 in amino acids: CASREGSGNTIYF. CDR3 coding DNA: TGTGCCAGCAGGGAGGGGTCTGGAAACACCATATATTTT.

J is TRBJ2-4 and V is TRBV18; TRBD1 agrees at 9 bases. Germline V gene data show CDR1 as KGHSH and CDR2 as LQKENI. This CDR3 is 15 amino acids long. With 2 bases clipped from V and 8 bases from J, the junction kept 7 bases outside the gene matches. The CDR3 reads CASSPGTGSADIQYF. Written as DNA, the CDR3 is TGTGCCAGCTCACCAGGGACAGGGTCTGCGGACATTCAGTACTTC. Using reference TRBV18 and TRBJ2-4 for the parts outside the CDR3, the full variable domain is NAGVMQNPRHLVRRRGQEARLRCSPMKGHSHVYWYRQLPEEGLKFMVYLQKENIIDESGMPKERFSAEFPKEGPSILRIQQVVRGDSAAYFCASSPGTGSADIQYFGAGTRLSVL.

V gene TRBV18 combines with J gene TRBJ2-7; either TRBD1 or TRBD2 may fit D (5 bases each). CDR3 size: 15 residues. The germline V gene encodes CDR1 KGHSH and CDR2 LQKENI. The V end was cut by 5 bases, the J end by 4 bases, with 18 bases between. The CDR3 sequence is CASSSIGTLEYEQYF. CDR3 sequence (DNA): TGTGCCAGCTCATCTATCGGGACCTTAGAGTACGAGCAGTACTTC. Full variable domain (outside the CDR3, taken from reference TRBV18 and TRBJ2-7): NAGVMQNPRHLVRRRGQEARLRCSPMKGHSHVYWYRQLPEEGLKFMVYLQKENIIDESGMPKERFSAEFPKEGPSILRIQQVVRGDSAAYFCASSSIGTLEYEQYFGPGTRLTVT.

There are a few counts of this clone. The genes are TRBV10-1 and TRBJ2-7; D uncertain. Between the trimmed V and J ends, which lost 6 bases and 1 base, there was a span of 7 bases. CDR1 WNHNN and CDR2 SYGVQD come from the germline V gene (reference sequence). The CDR3 is 12 residues long. The CDR3 nucleotides are TGCGCCAGCAGCCTAGGTTCCTACGAGCAGTACTTC. It yields the protein CASSLGSYEQYF.

Comments on this clone: Different DNA sequences within this sample yield the same CDR3. The chain combines TRBV15 with TRBJ2-7; D not resolved. Trimming left V 1 base short and J 1 base short, with 2 bases between. CDR3 size: 12 residues. The germline gives CDR1 LNHNV, CDR2 YYDKDF (reference sequence). CDR3 nucleotides: TGTGCCACCAGCAGAGGGTCCTACGAGCAGTACTTC. Protein: CATSRGSYEQYF.

The chain has TRBV4-1 and TRBJ1-1, with D unresolved. The V end was cut by 4 bases, the J end by 8 bases, with 17 bases between. The CDR3 totals 14 residues. Germline V gene lookup returns CDR1 MGHRA and CDR2 YSYEKL. CDR3 sequence (DNA): TGCGCCAGCAGCCCCACTTACAGCTTCGGCGAAGCTTTCTTT. Residues: CASSPTYSFGEAFF.